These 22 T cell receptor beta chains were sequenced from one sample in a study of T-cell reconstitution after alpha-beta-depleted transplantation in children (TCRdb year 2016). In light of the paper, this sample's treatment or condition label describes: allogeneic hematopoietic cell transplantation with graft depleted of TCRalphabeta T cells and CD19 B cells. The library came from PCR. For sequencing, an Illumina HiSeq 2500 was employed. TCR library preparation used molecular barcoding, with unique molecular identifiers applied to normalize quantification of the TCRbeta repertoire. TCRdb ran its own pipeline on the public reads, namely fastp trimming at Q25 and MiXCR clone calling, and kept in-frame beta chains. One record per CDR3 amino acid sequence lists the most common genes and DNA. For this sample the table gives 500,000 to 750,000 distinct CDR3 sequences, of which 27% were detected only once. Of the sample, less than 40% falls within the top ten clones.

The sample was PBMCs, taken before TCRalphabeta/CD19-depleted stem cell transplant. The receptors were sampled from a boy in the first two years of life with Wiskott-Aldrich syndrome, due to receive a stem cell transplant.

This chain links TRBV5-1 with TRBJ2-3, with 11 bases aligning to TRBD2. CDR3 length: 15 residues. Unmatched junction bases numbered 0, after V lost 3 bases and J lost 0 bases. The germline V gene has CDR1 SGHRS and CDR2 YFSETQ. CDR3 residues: CASSWTSGSTDTQYF. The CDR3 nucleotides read TGCGCCAGCAGCTGGACTAGCGGGAGCACAGATACGCAGTATTTT.

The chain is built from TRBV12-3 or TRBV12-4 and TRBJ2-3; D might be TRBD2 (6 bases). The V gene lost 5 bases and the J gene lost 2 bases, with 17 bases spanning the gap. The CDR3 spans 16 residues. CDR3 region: CASSTNPGLLTDTQYF. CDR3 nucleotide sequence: TGTGCCAGCAGTACGAACCCGGGACTCCTCACAGATACGCAGTATTTT.

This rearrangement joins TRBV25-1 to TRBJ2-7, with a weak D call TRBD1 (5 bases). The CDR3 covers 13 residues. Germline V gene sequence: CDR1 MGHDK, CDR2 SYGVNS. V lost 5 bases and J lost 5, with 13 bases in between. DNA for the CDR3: TGTGCCAGCAGTCCCCTTTGGGGCAACGAGCAGTACTTC. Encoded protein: CASSPLWGNEQYF.

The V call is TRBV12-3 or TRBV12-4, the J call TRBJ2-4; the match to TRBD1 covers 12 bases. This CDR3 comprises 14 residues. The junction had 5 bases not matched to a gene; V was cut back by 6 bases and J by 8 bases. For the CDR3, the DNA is TGTGCCAGCAGGGAGGGACAGGGGGCGGACATTCAGTACTTC. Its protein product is CASREGQGADIQYF.

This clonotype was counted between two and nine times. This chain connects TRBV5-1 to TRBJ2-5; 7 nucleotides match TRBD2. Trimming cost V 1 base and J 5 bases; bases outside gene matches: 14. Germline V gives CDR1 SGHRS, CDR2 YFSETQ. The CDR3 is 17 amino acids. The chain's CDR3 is CASSLTRGAGVAETQYF. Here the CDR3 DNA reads TGCGCCAGCAGCTTGACGCGAGGCGCGGGAGTAGCGGAGACCCAGTACTTC.

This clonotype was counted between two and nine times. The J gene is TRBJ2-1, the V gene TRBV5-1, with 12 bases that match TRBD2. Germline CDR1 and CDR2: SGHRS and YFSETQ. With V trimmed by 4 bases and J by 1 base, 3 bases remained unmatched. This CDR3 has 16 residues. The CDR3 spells CASSPGTSGSYNEQFF. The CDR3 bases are TGCGCCAGCAGCCCCGGGACTAGCGGGTCCTACAATGAGCAGTTCTTC.

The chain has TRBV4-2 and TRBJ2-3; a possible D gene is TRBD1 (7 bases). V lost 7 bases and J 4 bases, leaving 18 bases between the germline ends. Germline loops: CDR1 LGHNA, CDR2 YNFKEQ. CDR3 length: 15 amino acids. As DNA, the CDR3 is TGTGCCAGCACCAGGGGGGCGGAGGGGTCAGATACGCAGTATTTT. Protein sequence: CASTRGAEGSDTQYF.

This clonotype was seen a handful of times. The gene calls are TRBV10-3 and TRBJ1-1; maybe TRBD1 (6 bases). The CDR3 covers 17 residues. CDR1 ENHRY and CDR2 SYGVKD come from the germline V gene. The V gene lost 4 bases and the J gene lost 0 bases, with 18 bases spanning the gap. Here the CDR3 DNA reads TGTGCCATCAGTGGGGTTGGGGGCTTCCCTATGAACACTGAAGCTTTCTTT. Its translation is CAISGVGGFPMNTEAFF.

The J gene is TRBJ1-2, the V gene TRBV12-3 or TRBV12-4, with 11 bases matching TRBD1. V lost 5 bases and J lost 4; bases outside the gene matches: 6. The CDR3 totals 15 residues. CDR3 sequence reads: CASSQGQGVAYGYTF. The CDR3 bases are TGTGCCAGCAGTCAGGGACAGGGGGTGGCCTATGGCTACACCTTC.

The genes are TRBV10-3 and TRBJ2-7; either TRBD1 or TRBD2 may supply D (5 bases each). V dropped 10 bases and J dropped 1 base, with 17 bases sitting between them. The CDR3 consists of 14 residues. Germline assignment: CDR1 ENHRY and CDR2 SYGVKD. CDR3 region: CATRTGRLSYEQYF. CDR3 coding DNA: TGTGCCACGAGGACGGGACGATTATCCTACGAGCAGTACTTC.

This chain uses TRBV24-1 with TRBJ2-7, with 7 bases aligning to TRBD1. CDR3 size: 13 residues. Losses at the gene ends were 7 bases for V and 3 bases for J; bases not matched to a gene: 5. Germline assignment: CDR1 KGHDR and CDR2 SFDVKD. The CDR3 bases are TGTGCCACCAGCTCGACAGGGCTCTACGAGCAGTACTTC. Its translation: CATSSTGLYEQYF.

CDR3 residues: CASSLRSASSDTQYF. DNA for the CDR3: TGTGCCAGCAGCTTGCGTTCGGCTAGTTCAGATACGCAGTATTTT. This chain joins TRBV5-4 and TRBJ2-3; D unclear. V was shortened by 1 base and J by 4 bases, with 13 bases between the two germline ends. This CDR3 region has 15 residues. Germline V gene lookup returns CDR1 SGHNT and CDR2 YYREEE (reference sequence).

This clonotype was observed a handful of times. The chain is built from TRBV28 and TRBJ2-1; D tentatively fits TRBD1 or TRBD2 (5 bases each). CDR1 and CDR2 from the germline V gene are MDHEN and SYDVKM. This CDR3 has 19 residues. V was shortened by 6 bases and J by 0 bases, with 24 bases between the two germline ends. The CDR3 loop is CASRSDGGHPRSSYNEQFF. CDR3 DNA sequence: TGTGCCAGCAGATCAGATGGGGGTCACCCTAGAAGCTCCTACAATGAGCAGTTCTTC. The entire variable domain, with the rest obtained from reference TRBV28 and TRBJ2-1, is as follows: DVKVTQSSRYLVKRTGEKVFLECVQDMDHENMFWYRQDPGLGLRLIYFSYDVKMKEKGDIPEGYSVSREKKERFSLILESASTNQTSMYLCASRSDGGHPRSSYNEQFFGPGTRLTVL.

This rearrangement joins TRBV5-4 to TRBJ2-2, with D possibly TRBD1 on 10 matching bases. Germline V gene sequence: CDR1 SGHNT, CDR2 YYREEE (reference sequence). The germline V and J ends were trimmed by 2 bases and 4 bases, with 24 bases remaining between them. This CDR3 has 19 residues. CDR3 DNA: TGTGCCAGCAGCTTAGGACAGGGGGGTAGCGGGAGCGGCACCGGGGAGCTGTTTTTT. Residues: CASSLGQGGSGSGTGELFF.

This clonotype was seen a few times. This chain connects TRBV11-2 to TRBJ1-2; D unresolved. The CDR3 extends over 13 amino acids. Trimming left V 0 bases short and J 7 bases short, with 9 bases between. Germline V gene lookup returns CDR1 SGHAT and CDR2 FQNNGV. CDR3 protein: CASSLDRGGGYTF. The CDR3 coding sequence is TGTGCCAGCAGCTTAGATCGGGGAGGTGGCTACACCTTC.

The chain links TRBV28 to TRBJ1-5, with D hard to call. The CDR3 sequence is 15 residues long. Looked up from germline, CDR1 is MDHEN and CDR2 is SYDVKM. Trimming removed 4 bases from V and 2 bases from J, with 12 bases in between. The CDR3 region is CASSSTGQGNQPQHF. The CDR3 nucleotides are TGTGCCAGCAGTTCGACCGGGCAGGGCAATCAGCCCCAGCATTTT.

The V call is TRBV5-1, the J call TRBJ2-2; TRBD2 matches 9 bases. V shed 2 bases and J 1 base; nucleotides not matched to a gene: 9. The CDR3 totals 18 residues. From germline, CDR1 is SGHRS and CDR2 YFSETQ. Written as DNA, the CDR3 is TGCGCCAGCAGCTTAGAAATAGCGGGAGCAGGGAACACCGGGGAGCTGTTTTTT. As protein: CASSLEIAGAGNTGELFF. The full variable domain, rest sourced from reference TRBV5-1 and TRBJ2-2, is KAGVTQTPRYLIKTRGQQVTLSCSPISGHRSVSWYQQTPGQGLQFLFEYFSETQRNKGNFPGRFSGRQFSNSRSEMNVSTLELGDSALYLCASSLEIAGAGNTGELFFGEGSRLTVL.

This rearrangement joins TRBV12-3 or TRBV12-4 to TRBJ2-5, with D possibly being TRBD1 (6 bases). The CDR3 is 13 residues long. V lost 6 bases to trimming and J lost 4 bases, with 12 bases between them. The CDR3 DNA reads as TGTGCCAGCAGGACTTGGGGGCGAGAGACCCAGTACTTC. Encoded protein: CASRTWGRETQYF.

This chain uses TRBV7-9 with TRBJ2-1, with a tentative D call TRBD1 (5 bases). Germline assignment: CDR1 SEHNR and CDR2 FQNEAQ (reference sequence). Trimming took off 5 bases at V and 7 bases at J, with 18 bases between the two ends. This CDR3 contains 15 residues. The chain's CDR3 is CASSRGLGRTNEQFF. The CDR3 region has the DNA TGTGCCAGCAGCCGTGGTCTAGGTCGGACAAATGAGCAGTTCTTC.

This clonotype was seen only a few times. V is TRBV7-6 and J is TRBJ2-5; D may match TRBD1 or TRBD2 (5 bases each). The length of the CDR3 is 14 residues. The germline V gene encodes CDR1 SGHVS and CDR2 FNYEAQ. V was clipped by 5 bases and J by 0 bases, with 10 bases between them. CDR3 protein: CASSRRDDQETQYF. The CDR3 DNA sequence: TGTGCCAGCAGCCGAAGGGACGACCAAGAGACCCAGTACTTC.

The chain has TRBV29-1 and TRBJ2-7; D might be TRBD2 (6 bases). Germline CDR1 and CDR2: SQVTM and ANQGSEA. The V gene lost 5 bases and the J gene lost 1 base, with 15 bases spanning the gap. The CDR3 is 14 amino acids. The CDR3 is CSVQAPGRSYEQYF. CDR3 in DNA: TGCAGCGTTCAGGCCCCGGGGAGGTCCTACGAGCAGTACTTC.

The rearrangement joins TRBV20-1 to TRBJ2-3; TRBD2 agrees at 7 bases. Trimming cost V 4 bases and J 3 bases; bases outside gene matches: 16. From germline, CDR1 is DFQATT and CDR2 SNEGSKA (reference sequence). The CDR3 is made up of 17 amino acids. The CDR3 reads CSAIGGSFVISTDTQYF. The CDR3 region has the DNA TGCAGTGCTATCGGCGGGAGTTTTGTGATTAGTACAGATACGCAGTATTTT.